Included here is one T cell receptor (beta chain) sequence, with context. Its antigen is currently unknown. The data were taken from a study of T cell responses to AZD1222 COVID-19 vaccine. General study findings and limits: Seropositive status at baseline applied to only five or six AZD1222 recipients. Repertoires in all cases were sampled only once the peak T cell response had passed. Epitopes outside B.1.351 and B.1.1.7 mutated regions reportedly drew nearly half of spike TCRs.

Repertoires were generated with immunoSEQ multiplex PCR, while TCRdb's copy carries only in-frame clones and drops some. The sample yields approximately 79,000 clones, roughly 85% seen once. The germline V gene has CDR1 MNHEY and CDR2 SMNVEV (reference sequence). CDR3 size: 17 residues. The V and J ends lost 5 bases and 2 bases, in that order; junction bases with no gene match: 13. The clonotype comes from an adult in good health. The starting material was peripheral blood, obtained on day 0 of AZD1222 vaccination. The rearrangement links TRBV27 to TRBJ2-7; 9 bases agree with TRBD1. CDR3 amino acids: CASSPPPGTGTPYEQYF. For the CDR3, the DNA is TGTGCCAGCAGTCCACCACCCGGGACAGGGACCCCCTACGAGCAGTACTTC.